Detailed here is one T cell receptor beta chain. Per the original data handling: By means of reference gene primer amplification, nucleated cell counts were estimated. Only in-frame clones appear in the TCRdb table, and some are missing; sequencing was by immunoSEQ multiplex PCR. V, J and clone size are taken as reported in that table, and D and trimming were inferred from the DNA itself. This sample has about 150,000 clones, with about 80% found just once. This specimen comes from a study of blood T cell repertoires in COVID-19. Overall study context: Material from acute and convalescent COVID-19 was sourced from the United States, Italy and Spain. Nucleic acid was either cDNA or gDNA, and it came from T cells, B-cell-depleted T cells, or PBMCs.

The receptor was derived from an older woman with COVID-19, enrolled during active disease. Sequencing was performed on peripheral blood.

CDR3: CASIESVGRTEAFF. The CDR3 DNA is TGTGCCAGCATCGAAAGTGTTGGGAGGACTGAAGCTTTCTTT. V and J are TRBV6-5 and TRBJ1-1; D is unresolved. The CDR3 has 14 residues. Germline assignment: CDR1 MNHEY and CDR2 SVGAGI. V was pared by 7 bases and J by 5 bases, with 17 bases between.